This T cell receptor (beta chain) was sequenced for a study of Ad26.COV2.S vaccination and SARS-CoV-2 variants. Study conclusions and caveats: Considerable breadth of spike-specific CD8+ and CD4+ T cell responses has reportedly been documented following vaccination.

Germline lookup yields CDR1 KGHSH and CDR2 LQKENI. Trimming removed 0 bases from V and 0 bases from J, with 8 bases in between. The length of the CDR3 is 15 residues. The repertoire was sequenced with immunoSEQ multiplex PCR; TCRdb's copy has only in-frame clones and lacks some. The sample consists of around 170,000 clones, around 85% of them appearing once. In the case of this clone: Its antigen is unknown.

The sample in question was peripheral blood, obtained after recovery from COVID-19. The chain combines TRBV18 with TRBJ1-1; possible D gene TRBD1, 5 bases. The sequence came from a human donor who had recovered from COVID-19. This chain's CDR3 is CASSPPDNMNTEAFF. The CDR3 DNA reads as TGTGCCAGCTCACCACCGGACAACATGAACACTGAAGCTTTCTTT.